These 7 T cell receptor beta chains were sequenced from one sample in a study of response to subunit inactivated influenza vaccine. TCRdb fed the RT-PCR reads into MiXCR, producing one record per CDR3 protein. The table has 400,000 to 550,000 distinct CDR3 sequences, around 25% seen once. The sequencing used CD4+ T cells sorted from PBMCs, collected 5 days after vaccination. The receptors were gathered from a man in his fifties who received an inactivated influenza vaccine.

A single count supports this clonotype. The gene calls are TRBV4-1 and TRBJ1-3, with TRBD1 matching over 8 bases. The CDR3 loop spans 18 amino acids. V was pared by 4 bases and J by 4 bases, with 15 bases of the junction left unmatched. Germline V gives CDR1 MGHRA, CDR2 YSYEKL. DNA of the CDR3: TGCGCCAGCAGCCCCTCTCACCATGGACAGGGCCCCGGAAACACCATATATTTT. Amino acid sequence: CASSPSHHGQGPGNTIYF.

V is TRBV29-1 and J is TRBJ2-1, with 13 positions matching TRBD2. Germline assignment: CDR1 SQVTM and CDR2 ANQGSEA. J was trimmed by 8 bases and V by 4 bases; bases with no gene match: 5. The CDR3 runs to 14 residues. The CDR3 reads CSVAGTSGIDEQFF. The CDR3 DNA follows: TGCAGCGTTGCCGGGACTAGCGGGATCGATGAGCAGTTCTTC.

In this sample, this clonotype turned up a few times. CDR3 residues: CSASLASSMDEQFF. The CDR3 nucleotides are TGCAGTGCTAGCTTGGCTAGCTCGATGGATGAGCAGTTCTTC. V usage is TRBV20-1 and J usage is TRBJ2-1; D is perhaps TRBD2 (5 bases). This CDR3 spans 14 amino acids. The V gene lost 3 bases and the J gene lost 8 bases, with 17 bases spanning the gap. Per the germline V gene, CDR1 is DFQATT and CDR2 is SNEGSKA (reference sequence).

This chain links TRBV29-1 with TRBJ1-3; D is unclear. This CDR3 has 12 residues. Germline loops: CDR1 SQVTM, CDR2 ANQGSEA. Between the trimmed V and J ends, which lost 6 bases and 3 bases, there was a span of 9 bases. CDR3 nucleotides: TGCAGCGTCCACAGTTATGGAAACACCATATATTTT. It is translated as CSVHSYGNTIYF. The full variable domain, in which reference TRBV29-1 and TRBJ1-3 provide the parts outside the CDR3, is SAVISQKPSRDICQRGTSLTIQCQVDSQVTMMFWYRQQPGQSLTLIATANQGSEATYESGFVIDKFPISRPNLTFSTLTVSNMSPEDSSIYLCSVHSYGNTIYFGEGSWLTVV.

As to this clonotype: An end of the junction differs from the germline gene, which may be a read error. This chain connects TRBV28 to TRBJ2-7, with D possibly being TRBD2 (7 bases). The CDR3 is made up of 15 amino acids. The V gene's germline CDR1 is MDHEN and CDR2 SYDVKM. The CDR3: CASTRRGAVSCEQYF. The CDR3 bases are TGTGCCAGCACCCGTCGGGGGGCTGTCTCCTGCGAGCAGTACTTC.

The rearrangement links TRBV6-2 or TRBV6-3 to TRBJ2-2; no definite D call. Trimming removed 5 bases from V and 9 bases from J, with 16 bases in between. Germline-derived CDR1 and CDR2 are MNHEY and SVGEGT. CDR3 size: 14 residues. The CDR3 is CASSGGVGSRELFF. CDR3 DNA: TGTGCCAGCAGTGGTGGGGTCGGTTCCAGGGAGCTGTTTTTT.

The chain combines TRBV3-1 with TRBJ1-1, with a tentative D call TRBD1 (6 bases). The CDR3 is 14 residues long. Germline assignment: CDR1 LGHDT and CDR2 YNNKEL (reference sequence). The V gene lost 2 bases and the J gene lost 2 bases, with 9 bases spanning the gap. CDR3 DNA sequence: TGTGCCAGCAGCCAACTACAGGGTAACACTGAAGCTTTCTTT. Translated, it gives CASSQLQGNTEAFF.